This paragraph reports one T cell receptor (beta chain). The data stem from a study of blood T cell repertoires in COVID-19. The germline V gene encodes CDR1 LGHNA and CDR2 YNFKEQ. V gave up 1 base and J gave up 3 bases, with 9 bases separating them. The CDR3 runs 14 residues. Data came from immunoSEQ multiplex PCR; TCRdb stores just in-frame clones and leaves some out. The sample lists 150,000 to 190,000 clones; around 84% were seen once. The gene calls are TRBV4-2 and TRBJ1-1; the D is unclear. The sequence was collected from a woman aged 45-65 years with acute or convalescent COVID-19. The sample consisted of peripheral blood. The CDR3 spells CASSQVRTDTEAFF. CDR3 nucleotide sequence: TGTGCCAGCAGCCAAGTGAGAACGGACACTGAAGCTTTCTTT.